This T cell receptor beta chain was found in a study of blood T cells in healthy people across ages (dated by TCRdb to about 2015). Concerning the study at large: In model experiments, template switching captured about one uniquely barcoded TCR beta cDNA molecule for every two T cells. To track age-related changes in TCR beta repertoire diversity, the study relied on deep sequencing normalized with unique cDNA molecular identifiers. Two additional independent replicas of 1 million unique cDNA reads from the same blood draw were analyzed for two donors (one aged 18 to 29 and one aged 80 or older). Four age groups were formed from the donors: young (average 16 years), middle-aged (less than 40), aged (over 55) and long-lived (approximately 78). The paper as a whole reports these results and caveats: Compared with the aged group, more naive CD4+ T cells, fewer expanded clones and increased TCR diversity were shown by the long-lived group, suggesting age selection. As age increased, observed TCR beta diversity per million T cells dropped in a roughly linear way, and a significant reduction was already evident by age 40. There was a strong correlation between observed TCR beta diversity and the percentage of naive T cells measured by flow cytometry. Because donor CMV infection status was unknown, age-related changes in expanded clonotypes were potentially confounded. Estimates of total diversity based on one million sequenced T cells were considered lower bounds and underestimates. Since profiling was done on bulk unsorted PBMCs, naive and antigen-experienced compartments could not be conclusively compared.

In the germline V gene, CDR1 corresponds to SGHRS and CDR2 to YFSETQ. V was cut back by 2 bases and J by 2 bases, leaving a gap of 7 bases between them. There are 13 amino acids in the CDR3, from cysteine to phenylalanine inclusive. The sequence is cut down to CDR3 DNA, 39 bases in frame from base 1. Library prep was done by 5' RACE. Sequencing was carried out with an Illumina HiSeq 2500. A second PCR of about 6 to 11 cycles was performed with a sample-barcoded 5' primer and a J-beta primer mix. Each TCR beta cDNA molecule received a unique molecular identifier from a template-switch 5' adaptor carrying 12 random nucleotides. Each sample yielded at least 3 million CDR3-containing paired-end reads. All of the RNA was converted into first-strand cDNA using the Mint cDNA synthesis kit, with a TRBC-specific oligonucleotide serving as the primer. Following uracil-DNA glycosylase treatment, a first 18-cycle PCR with universal primers M1SS and BC2_uni_R was performed on all cDNA. Per the authors' processing: For normalization, 1 million high-quality reads, each with a distinct molecular identifier, were randomly selected from each sample. Reads sharing molecular identifiers were discarded rather than binned into consensus sequences. MiTCR, run with a Q25 quality threshold and the strictest error-elimination algorithm, handled CDR3 identification, clonotype clustering and error correction. A nonparametric unseen species model with Euler transformation was used to estimate a lower bound on total TCR beta diversity. The public reads were quality trimmed at Q25 with fastp and then assembled into clones with MiXCR by TCRdb, keeping productive beta chains. One record per CDR3 amino acid sequence lists the most common genes and DNA. These V and J calls derive from TCRdb rather than the authors' analysis. The sample table contains over 700,000 distinct CDR3 sequences; only one count was recorded for 20% to 25% of them. The top ten clones comprise around 9.2% of the sample.

This clonotype showed up just a few times. Its antigen is currently not known. No much larger clone exists at a distance of one base, and base qualities are not known. Donors were 40 or so systemically healthy Caucasian individuals from Russia aged roughly 6 to 95 years. Each donor gave about 9.2 milliliters of peripheral blood, drawn into EDTA-treated Vacutainer tubes. Ficoll-Paque density-gradient centrifugation was used to isolate PBMCs, with at least 6 million per sample. Total RNA, at least 6 micrograms per sample, was extracted from PBMCs with Trizol reagent. For every donor, an aliquot of PBMCs went through flow cytometry to measure the percentages of naive CD45RAhigh/CD27high T cells. This sample also appeared in a second study, on T cells of mothers and their children. That second publication adds: Donors were nine systemically healthy Caucasian individuals: three mothers and their six children. cDNA synthesis used all of the extracted RNA, with roughly 1.5 ug of RNA in each 15 ul reaction. Sample barcodes and 2-4 random nucleotides were added via the M1S primer in the second PCR. Over 8.5 million TCR beta CDR3 reads were obtained for each mother, and 2.5 million to 3 million reads were obtained for each child. In both related and unrelated pairs, thymic selection shapes the output of TCR recombination in a similar way, with inherited differences having only a minor effect. Related mother-child pairs always showed normalized repertoire overlap that was slightly higher than in unrelated mother-child pairs, though the difference was never significant. Persistent microchimeric T cell clones were not detected, at a sensitivity of approximately 93 clones per million clonotypes. To look for features that set related mother-child pairs apart from unrelated individuals, the researchers ran deep NGS to compare the TCR beta repertoires of mothers and children. On average, the children were roughly 10 +/- 4 years old, while the mothers were approximately 41 +/- 4 years old. After adapter ligation with NEBNext reagents, the libraries were sequenced on Illumina HiSeq 2000 with 100+100 nt paired-end reads. To avoid cross-contamination, the mother libraries and the child libraries were prepared a month apart and sequenced in separate runs. For each donor, somewhere between about 450,000 and 2,000,000 distinct TCR beta clonotypes were identified. Naive TCR beta clonotypes were estimated from low-frequency clonotypes matched to each donor's FACS-determined naive share, without sorting.

The sequencing sample was made of blood. This clonotype was obtained from a boy under 18 in good health. The chain couples TRBV5-1 to TRBJ2-5; there is no confident call for the D gene. The CDR3 in this case is CASSLRIQETQYF. Read as DNA, the sequence is TGCGCCAGCAGCTTACGGATACAAGAGACCCAGTACTTC.